What follows are 3 T cell receptor beta chains derived from one specimen sequenced in a study of blood T cell repertoires in COVID-19. Assay used: immunoSEQ multiplex PCR; TCRdb lists only in-frame clones, some missing. The sample includes tens of thousands of clones, around 83% of them seen just once. Sequenced material: peripheral blood. The receptors shown here come from a man between 65 and 85 years old with acute or convalescent COVID-19.

The chain uses TRBV19 and TRBJ2-3, with 7 bases identical to TRBD2. The length of the CDR3 is 15 residues. J lost 4 bases, V lost 2 bases, and 6 bases had no gene match. Germline V lookup: CDR1 LNHDA, CDR2 SQIVND (reference sequence). The CDR3 DNA is TGTGCCAGTAGTATACAGGGAGGGATCCCAGATACGCAGTATTTT. Protein: CASSIQGGIPDTQYF.

The J gene is TRBJ2-3, the V gene TRBV10-2, with D possibly matching TRBD2 (6 bases). In germline, CDR1 is WSHSY, CDR2 SAAADI. The CDR3 is 15 amino acids. V was shortened by 4 bases and J by 5 bases, with 16 bases between the two germline ends. The CDR3 loop reads CASSVGGGNRDTQYF. Here the CDR3 DNA reads TGCGCCAGCAGTGTCGGCGGCGGGAATAGAGATACGCAGTATTTT.

This chain joins TRBV7-2 and TRBJ1-3, with a weak D call TRBD1 (6 bases). CDR1 is SGHTA, CDR2 FQGNSA, per germline. Trimming removed 3 bases from V and 4 bases from J, with 16 bases in between. The CDR3 is made up of 16 amino acids. The CDR3 here is CASSFTSQGTGNTIYF. CDR3 coding DNA: TGTGCCAGCAGCTTTACCTCACAGGGTACCGGAAACACCATATATTTT.